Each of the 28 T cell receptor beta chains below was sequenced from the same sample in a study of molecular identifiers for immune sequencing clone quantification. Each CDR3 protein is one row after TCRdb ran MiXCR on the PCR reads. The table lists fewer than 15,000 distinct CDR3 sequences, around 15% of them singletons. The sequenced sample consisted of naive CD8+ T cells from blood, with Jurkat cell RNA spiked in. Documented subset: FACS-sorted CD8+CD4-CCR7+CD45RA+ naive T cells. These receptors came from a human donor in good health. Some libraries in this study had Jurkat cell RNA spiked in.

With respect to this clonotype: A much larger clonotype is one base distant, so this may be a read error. The CDR3 nucleotides are TGTGCCGGCAGAGACAATCTGAACACTGAAGCTTTCTTT. Protein product: CAGRDNLNTEAFF. The V and J genes are TRBV28 and TRBJ1-1; D is uncertain. The CDR3 is made up of 13 amino acids. Germline loops: CDR1 MDHEN, CDR2 SYDVKM.

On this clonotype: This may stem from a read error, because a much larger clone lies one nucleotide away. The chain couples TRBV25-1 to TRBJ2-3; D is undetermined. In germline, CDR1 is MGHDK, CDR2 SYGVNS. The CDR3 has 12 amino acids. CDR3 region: CASSAADDTQCF. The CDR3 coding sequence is TGTGCCAGCAGTGCCGCGGACGATACGCAGTGTTTT.

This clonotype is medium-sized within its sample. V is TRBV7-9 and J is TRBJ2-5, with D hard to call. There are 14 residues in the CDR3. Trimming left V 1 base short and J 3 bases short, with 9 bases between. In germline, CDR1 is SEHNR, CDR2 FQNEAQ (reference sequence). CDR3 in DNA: TGTGCCAGCAGCTTAGTGGAGCCGGAAGAGACCCAGTACTTC. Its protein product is CASSLVEPEETQYF.

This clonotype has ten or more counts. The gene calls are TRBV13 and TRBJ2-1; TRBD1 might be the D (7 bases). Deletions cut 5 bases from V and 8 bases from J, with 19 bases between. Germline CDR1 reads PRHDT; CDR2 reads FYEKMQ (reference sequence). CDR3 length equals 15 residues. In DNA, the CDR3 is TGTGCCAGCAGCGGAGGAGGGGGCCCCTTGGATGAGCAGTTCTTC. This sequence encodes CASSGGGGPLDEQFF.

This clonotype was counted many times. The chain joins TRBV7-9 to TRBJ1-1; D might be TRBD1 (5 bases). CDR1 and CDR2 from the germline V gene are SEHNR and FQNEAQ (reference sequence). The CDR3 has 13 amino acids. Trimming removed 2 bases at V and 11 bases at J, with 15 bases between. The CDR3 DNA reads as TGTGCCAGCAGCTTATCCGGGGCAGAGAGGGCTTTCTTT. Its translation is CASSLSGAERAFF.

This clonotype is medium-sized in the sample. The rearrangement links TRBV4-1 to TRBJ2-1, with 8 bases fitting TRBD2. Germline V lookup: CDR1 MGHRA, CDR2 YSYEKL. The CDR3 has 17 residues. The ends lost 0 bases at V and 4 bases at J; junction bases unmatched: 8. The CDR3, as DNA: TGCGCCAGCAGCCAAGATGTAGCGGGGATATCGTACAATGAGCAGTTCTTC. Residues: CASSQDVAGISYNEQFF.

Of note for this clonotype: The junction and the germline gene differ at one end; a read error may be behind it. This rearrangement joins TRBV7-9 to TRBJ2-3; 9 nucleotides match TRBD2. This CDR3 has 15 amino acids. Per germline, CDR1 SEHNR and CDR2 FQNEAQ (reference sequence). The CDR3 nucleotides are TGTGCCTGCAGCTTAGGGCGGGAGGGCCAATATACGCAGTATTTT. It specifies CACSLGREGQYTQYF. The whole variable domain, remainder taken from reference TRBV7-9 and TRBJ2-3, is DTGVSQNPRHKITKRGQNVTFRCDPISEHNRLYWYRQTLGQGPEFLTYFQNEAQLEKSRLLSDRFSAERPKGSFSTLEIQRTEQGDSAMYLCACSLGREGQYTQYFGPGTRLTVL.

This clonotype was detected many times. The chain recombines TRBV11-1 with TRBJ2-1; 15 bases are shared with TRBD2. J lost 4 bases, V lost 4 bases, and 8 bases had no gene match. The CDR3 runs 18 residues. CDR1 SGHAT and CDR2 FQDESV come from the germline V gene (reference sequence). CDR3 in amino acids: CASSYGLAGGQGYNEQFF. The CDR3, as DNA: TGTGCCAGCAGCTACGGACTAGCGGGAGGGCAGGGGTACAATGAGCAGTTCTTC.

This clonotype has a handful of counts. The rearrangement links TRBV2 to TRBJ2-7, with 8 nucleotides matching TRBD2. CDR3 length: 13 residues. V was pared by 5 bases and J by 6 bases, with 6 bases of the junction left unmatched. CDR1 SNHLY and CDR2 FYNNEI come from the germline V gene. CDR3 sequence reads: CASSRTSSLEQYF. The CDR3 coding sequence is TGTGCCAGCAGTCGGACTAGCAGCCTCGAGCAGTACTTC. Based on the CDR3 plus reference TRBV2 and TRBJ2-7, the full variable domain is EPEVTQTPSHQVTQMGQEVILRCVPISNHLYFYWYRQILGQKVEFLVSFYNNEISEKSEIFDDQFSVERPDGSNFTLKIRSTKLEDSAMYFCASSRTSSLEQYFGPGTRLTVT.

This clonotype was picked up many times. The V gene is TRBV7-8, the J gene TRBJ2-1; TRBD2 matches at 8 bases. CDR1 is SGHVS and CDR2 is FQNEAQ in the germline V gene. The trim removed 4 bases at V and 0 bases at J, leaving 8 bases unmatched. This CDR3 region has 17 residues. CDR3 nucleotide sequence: TGTGCCAGCAGCTCCCTTACTAGCGGACCCTCCTACAATGAGCAGTTCTTC. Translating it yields CASSSLTSGPSYNEQFF. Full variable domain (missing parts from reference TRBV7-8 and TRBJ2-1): GAGVSQSPRYKVAKRGQDVALRCDPISGHVSLFWYQQALGQGPEFLTYFQNEAQLDKSGLPSDRFFAERPEGSVSTLKIQRTQQEDSAVYLCASSSLTSGPSYNEQFFGPGTRLTVL.

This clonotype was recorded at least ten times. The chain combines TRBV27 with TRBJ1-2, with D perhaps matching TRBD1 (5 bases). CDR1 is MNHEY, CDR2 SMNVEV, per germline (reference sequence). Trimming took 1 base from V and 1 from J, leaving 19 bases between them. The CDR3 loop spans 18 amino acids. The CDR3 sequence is CASSLFPPGGYGNYGYTF. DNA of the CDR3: TGTGCCAGCAGTTTATTCCCGCCGGGGGGGTACGGTAACTATGGCTACACCTTC.

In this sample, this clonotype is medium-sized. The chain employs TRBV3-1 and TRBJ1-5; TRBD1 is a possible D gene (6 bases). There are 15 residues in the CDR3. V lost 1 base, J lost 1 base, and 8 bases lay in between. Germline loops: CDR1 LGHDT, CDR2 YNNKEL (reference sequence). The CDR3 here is CASSQGTVSNQPQHF. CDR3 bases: TGTGCCAGCAGCCAAGGGACAGTAAGCAATCAGCCCCAGCATTTT. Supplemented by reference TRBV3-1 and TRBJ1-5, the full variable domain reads DTAVSQTPKYLVTQMGNDKSIKCEQNLGHDTMYWYKQDSKKFLKIMFSYNNKELIINETVPNRFSPKSPDKAHLNLHINSLELGDSAVYFCASSQGTVSNQPQHFGDGTRLSIL.

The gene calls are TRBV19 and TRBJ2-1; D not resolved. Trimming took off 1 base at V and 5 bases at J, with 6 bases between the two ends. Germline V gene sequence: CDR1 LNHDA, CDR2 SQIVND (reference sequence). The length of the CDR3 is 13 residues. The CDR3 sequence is CASSIGSNNEQFF. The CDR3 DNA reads TGTGCCAGTAGTATAGGCTCTAACAATGAGCAGTTCTTC.

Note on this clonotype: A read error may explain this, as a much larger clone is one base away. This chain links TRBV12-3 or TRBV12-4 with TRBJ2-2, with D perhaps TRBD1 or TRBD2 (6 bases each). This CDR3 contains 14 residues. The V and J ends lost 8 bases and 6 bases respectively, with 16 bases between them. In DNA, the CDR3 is TGTGCCAGCTCGATCGGGGGCACCGCCGGGGAGCTGTTTTTT. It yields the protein CASSIGGTAGELFF.

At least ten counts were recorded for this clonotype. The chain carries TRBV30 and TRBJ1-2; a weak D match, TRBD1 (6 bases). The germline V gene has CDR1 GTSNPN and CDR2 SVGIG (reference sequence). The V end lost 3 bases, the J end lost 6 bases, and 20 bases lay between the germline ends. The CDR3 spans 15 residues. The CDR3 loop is CAWSAEPGVENGYTF. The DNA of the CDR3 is TGTGCCTGGAGCGCCGAGCCAGGGGTAGAAAATGGCTACACCTTC.

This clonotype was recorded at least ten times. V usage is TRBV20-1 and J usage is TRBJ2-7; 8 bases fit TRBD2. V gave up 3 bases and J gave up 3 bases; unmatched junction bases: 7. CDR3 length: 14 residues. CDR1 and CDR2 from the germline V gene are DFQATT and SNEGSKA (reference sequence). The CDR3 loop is CSASRAGVIYEQYF. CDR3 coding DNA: TGCAGTGCTAGCAGAGCGGGAGTAATCTACGAGCAGTACTTC.

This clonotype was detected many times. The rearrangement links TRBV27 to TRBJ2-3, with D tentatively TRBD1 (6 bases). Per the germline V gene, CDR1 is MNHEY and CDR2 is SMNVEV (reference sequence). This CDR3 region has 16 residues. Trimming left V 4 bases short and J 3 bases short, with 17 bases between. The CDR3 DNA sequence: TGTGCCAGCAGTTCTATCCAGGGGTTGGGTACAGATACGCAGTATTTT. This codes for CASSSIQGLGTDTQYF.

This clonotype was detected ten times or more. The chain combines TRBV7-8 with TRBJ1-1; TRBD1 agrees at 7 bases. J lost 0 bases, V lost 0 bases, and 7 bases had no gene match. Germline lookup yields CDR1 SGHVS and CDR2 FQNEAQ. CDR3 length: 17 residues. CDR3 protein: CASSLAGRGLLNTEAFF. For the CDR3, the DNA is TGTGCCAGCAGCTTAGCGGGGAGGGGGCTGTTGAACACTGAAGCTTTCTTT.

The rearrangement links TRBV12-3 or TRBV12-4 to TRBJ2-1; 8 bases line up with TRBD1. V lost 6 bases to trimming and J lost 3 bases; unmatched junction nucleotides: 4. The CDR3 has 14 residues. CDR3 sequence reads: CASRPDRGYNEQFF. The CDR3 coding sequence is TGTGCCAGCAGGCCCGACAGGGGCTACAATGAGCAGTTCTTC.

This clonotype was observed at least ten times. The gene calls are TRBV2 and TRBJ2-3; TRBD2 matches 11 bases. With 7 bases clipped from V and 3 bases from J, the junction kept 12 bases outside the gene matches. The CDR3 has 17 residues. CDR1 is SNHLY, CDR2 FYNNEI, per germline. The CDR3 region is CASNWVAGGPGTDTQYF. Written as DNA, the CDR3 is TGTGCCAGCAACTGGGTAGCGGGAGGGCCTGGTACAGATACGCAGTATTTT.

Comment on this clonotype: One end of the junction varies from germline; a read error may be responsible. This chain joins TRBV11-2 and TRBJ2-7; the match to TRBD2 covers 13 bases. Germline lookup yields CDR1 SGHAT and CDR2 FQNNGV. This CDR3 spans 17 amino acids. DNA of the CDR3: TGTGCCAGCAGCTTAGGGTCCGGACTAGCGGGAGCCAACGAGCGGTACTTC. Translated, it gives CASSLGSGLAGANERYF.

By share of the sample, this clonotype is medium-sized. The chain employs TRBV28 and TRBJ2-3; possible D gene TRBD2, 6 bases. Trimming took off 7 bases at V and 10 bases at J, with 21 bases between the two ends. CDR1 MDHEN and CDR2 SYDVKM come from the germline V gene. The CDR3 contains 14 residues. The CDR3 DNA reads TGTGCCAGCACCGGGCGGCGGGGATCAGTGGCGCAGTATTTT. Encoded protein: CASTGRRGSVAQYF. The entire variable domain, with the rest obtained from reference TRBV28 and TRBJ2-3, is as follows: DVKVTQSSRYLVKRTGEKVFLECVQDMDHENMFWYRQDPGLGLRLIYFSYDVKMKEKGDIPEGYSVSREKKERFSLILESASTNQTSMYLCASTGRRGSVAQYFGPGTRLTVL.

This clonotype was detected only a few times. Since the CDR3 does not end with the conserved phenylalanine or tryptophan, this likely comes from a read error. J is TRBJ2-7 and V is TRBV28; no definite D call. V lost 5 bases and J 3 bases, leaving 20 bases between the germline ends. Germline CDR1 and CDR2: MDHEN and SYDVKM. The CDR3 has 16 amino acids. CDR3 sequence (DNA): TGTGCCAGCAGTCGAGGCAGGCGACACATGATCTACGAGCAGTACTCC. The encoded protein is CASSRGRRHMIYEQYS.

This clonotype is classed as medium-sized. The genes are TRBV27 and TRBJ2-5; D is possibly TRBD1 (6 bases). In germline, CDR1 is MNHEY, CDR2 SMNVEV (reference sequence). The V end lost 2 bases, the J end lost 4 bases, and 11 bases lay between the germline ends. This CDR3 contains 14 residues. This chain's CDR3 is CASSLRQGIETQYF. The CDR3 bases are TGTGCCAGCAGTTTACGGCAGGGGATAGAGACCCAGTACTTC.

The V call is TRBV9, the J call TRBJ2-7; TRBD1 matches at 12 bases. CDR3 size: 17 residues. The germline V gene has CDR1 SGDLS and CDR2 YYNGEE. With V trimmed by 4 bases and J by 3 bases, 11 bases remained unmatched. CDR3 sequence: CASSPQNRDRGLYEQYF. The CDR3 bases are TGTGCCAGCAGCCCCCAGAACCGGGACAGGGGGCTCTACGAGCAGTACTTC.

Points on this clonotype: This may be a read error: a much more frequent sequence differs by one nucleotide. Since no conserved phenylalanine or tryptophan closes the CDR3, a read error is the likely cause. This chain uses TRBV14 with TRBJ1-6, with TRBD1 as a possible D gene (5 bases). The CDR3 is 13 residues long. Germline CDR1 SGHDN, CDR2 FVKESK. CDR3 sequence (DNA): TGTGCCAGCAGCGAAGACAGATACTCACCCCTCCACTTG. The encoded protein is CASSEDRYSPLHL.

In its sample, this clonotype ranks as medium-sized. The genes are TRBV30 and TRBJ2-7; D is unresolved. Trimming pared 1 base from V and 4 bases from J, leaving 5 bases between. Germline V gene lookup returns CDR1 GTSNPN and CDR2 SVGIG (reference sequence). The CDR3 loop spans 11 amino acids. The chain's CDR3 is CAWSGGYEQYF. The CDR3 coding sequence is TGTGCCTGGAGTGGTGGTTACGAGCAGTACTTC.

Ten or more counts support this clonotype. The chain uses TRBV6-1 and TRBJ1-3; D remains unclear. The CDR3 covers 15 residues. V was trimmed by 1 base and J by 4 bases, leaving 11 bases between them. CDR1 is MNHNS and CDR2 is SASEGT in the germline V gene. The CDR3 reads CASSEGHYQGNTIYF. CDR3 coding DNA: TGTGCCAGCAGTGAAGGACACTACCAGGGAAACACCATATATTTT.